These T cell receptor beta chains were read from a single sample in a study of blood T cell repertoires in COVID-19. Here immunoSEQ multiplex PCR was the method, and the copy in TCRdb shows in-frame clones only, minus some. The data contain approximately 230,000 clones, around nine tenths of them singletons. Input material: peripheral blood. All receptors come from a man of 80 years or more with acute or convalescent COVID-19. CDR3s include the opening cysteine and the closing phenylalanine or tryptophan. A D gene is named only where the DNA matches it firmly. Where a row states a size, it is once, few, many or the class of an expanded clone; other rows omit it.

d_gene: TRBD1
abundance: NA
v_gene: TRBV7-9
j_gene: TRBJ2-5
CDR3aa: CASSSTGGRETQYF
CDR3nt: TGTGCCAGCAGCTCCACAGGGGGCAGGGAGACCCAGTACTTC

d_gene: NA
abundance: NA
v_gene: TRBV24-1
j_gene: TRBJ2-7
CDR3aa: CATSDSRGRFEQYF
CDR3nt: TGTGCCACCAGTGATTCGAGAGGCCGGTTCGAGCAGTACTTC

d_gene: NA
abundance: NA
v_gene: TRBV4-3
j_gene: TRBJ2-7
CDR3aa: CASSQDKGGYEQYF
CDR3nt: TGCGCCAGCAGCCAAGATAAGGGGGGGTACGAGCAGTACTTC

d_gene: TRBD1
abundance: NA
v_gene: TRBV5-4
j_gene: TRBJ2-7
CDR3aa: CASSPRDRRVGSSYEQYF
CDR3nt: TGTGCCAGCAGCCCAAGGGACAGGCGAGTCGGGAGTAGCTACGAGCAGTACTTC

d_gene: NA
abundance: few
v_gene: TRBV6-5
j_gene: TRBJ1-3
CDR3aa: CASSDSYSGNTIYF
CDR3nt: TGTGCCAGCAGCGACAGTTACTCTGGAAACACCATATATTTT

d_gene: NA
abundance: once
v_gene: TRBV4-3
j_gene: TRBJ2-1
CDR3aa: CASSQDLGMAGSSYNEQFF
CDR3nt: TGCGCCAGCAGCCAAGATTTAGGGATGGCGGGGAGCTCCTACAATGAGCAGTTCTTC

d_gene: TRBD2
abundance: NA
v_gene: TRBV7-2
j_gene: TRBJ2-5
CDR3aa: CASGIAGINQETQYF
CDR3nt: TGTGCCAGCGGGATAGCGGGAATAAATCAAGAGACCCAGTACTTC

d_gene: NA
abundance: NA
v_gene: TRBV7-8
j_gene: TRBJ2-2
CDR3aa: CASSLVARDMVARVTGELFF
CDR3nt: TGTGCCAGCAGCTTAGTGGCCCGGGACATGGTCGCTCGGGTCACCGGGGAGCTGTTTTTT

d_gene: TRBD1
abundance: NA
v_gene: TRBV7-9
j_gene: TRBJ1-5
CDR3aa: CASSQTGAREPQHF
CDR3nt: TGTGCCAGCAGCCAAACAGGGGCCAGGGAGCCCCAGCATTTT

d_gene: NA
abundance: NA
v_gene: TRBV12-5
j_gene: TRBJ2-3
CDR3aa: CASGLVGGSTDTQYF
CDR3nt: TGTGCTAGTGGTTTGGTTGGTGGCTCCACAGATACGCAGTATTTT

d_gene: NA
abundance: NA
v_gene: TRBV6-5
j_gene: TRBJ2-2
CDR3aa: CASSYQNLNTGELFF
CDR3nt: TGTGCCAGCAGTTACCAAAACCTAAACACCGGGGAGCTGTTTTTT

d_gene: TRBD1
abundance: NA
v_gene: TRBV9
j_gene: TRBJ2-2
CDR3aa: CASSVAPVGTDTGELFF
CDR3nt: TGTGCCAGCAGCGTAGCCCCAGTCGGGACAGACACCGGGGAGCTGTTTTTT

d_gene: NA
abundance: NA
v_gene: TRBV5-4
j_gene: TRBJ1-1
CDR3aa: CASSRGVMNTEAFF
CDR3nt: TGTGCCAGCAGCCGGGGTGTGATGAACACTGAAGCTTTCTTT

d_gene: TRBD1
abundance: NA
v_gene: TRBV15
j_gene: TRBJ1-2
CDR3aa: CATRRQGRGGYTF
CDR3nt: TGTGCCACCAGGAGACAGGGAAGAGGAGGCTACACCTTC

d_gene: NA
abundance: NA
v_gene: TRBV9
j_gene: TRBJ2-2
CDR3aa: CASSVGEYTGELFF
CDR3nt: TGTGCCAGCAGCGTAGGGGAGTACACCGGGGAGCTGTTTTTT

d_gene: NA
abundance: NA
v_gene: TRBV27
j_gene: TRBJ2-1
CDR3aa: CASSPGHSSYNEQFF
CDR3nt: TGTGCCAGCAGTCCGGGACACAGCTCCTACAATGAGCAGTTCTTC

d_gene: TRBD1
abundance: NA
v_gene: TRBV9
j_gene: TRBJ1-2
CDR3aa: CASSVGTAAYGYTF
CDR3nt: TGTGCCAGCAGCGTCGGGACAGCGGCCTATGGCTACACCTTC

d_gene: TRBD1
abundance: NA
v_gene: TRBV5-1
j_gene: TRBJ2-7
CDR3aa: CASRPDRAYEQYF
CDR3nt: TGCGCCAGCAGGCCGGACAGGGCCTACGAGCAGTACTTC

d_gene: NA
abundance: NA
v_gene: TRBV18
j_gene: TRBJ2-1
CDR3aa: CASSAGTSNEQFF
CDR3nt: TGTGCCAGCTCAGCCGGGACTTCCAATGAGCAGTTCTTC

d_gene: TRBD2
abundance: NA
v_gene: TRBV4-2
j_gene: TRBJ2-3
CDR3aa: CASSSTTSGDTDTQYF
CDR3nt: TGTGCCAGCAGCTCTACGACTAGCGGAGATACAGATACGCAGTATTTT

d_gene: TRBD2
abundance: NA
v_gene: TRBV27
j_gene: TRBJ2-2
CDR3aa: CASTRTSGSTGELFF
CDR3nt: TGTGCCAGCACCCGCACTAGCGGGAGCACCGGGGAGCTGTTTTTT

d_gene: NA
abundance: NA
v_gene: TRBV7-2
j_gene: TRBJ2-2
CDR3aa: CASSFTRLRDTGELFF
CDR3nt: TGTGCCAGCAGCTTTACACGCCTCAGGGACACCGGGGAGCTGTTTTTT

d_gene: NA
abundance: NA
v_gene: TRBV5-1
j_gene: TRBJ2-1
CDR3aa: CASSFLGGSSYNEQFF
CDR3nt: TGCGCCAGCAGCTTCCTAGGGGGAAGCTCCTACAATGAGCAGTTCTTC